This TCR beta chain was sequenced in a study of CD8+ T cells in alopecia areata. Study overall: A 6-month off-drug phase came after tofacitinib, which had lasted 6 to 18 months. Findings and limits, study-wide: Resident alphabeta T-cell populations of normal skin are likewise subject to sequencing in scalp samples. Both scalp clonality and the expanded CD8+ clones among the top 100 showed a significant decrease with tofacitinib.

The CDR3 sequence is 15 residues long. The germline CDR1 and CDR2 sequences are GTSNPN and SVGIG (reference sequence). V lost 2 bases, J lost 5 bases, and 16 bases lay in between. A remark on this clone: What it binds is not known.

Sample treatment: oral pan-JAK inhibitor, 5-10 mg twice daily. As part of sample collection, lesional scalp punch biopsies and peripheral blood were taken from alopecia areata patients. Extracted RNA was reverse transcribed, and the resulting cDNA served as sequencing template. Assay: immunoSEQ multiplex PCR; the TCRdb copy retains only in-frame clones and omits some. The sample carries around 180,000 clones, roughly 60% recorded once. This TCR derives from a human donor with alopecia areata. The source material was CD4+ T cells sorted from blood, sampled at week 24, from a patient treated with tofacitinib. This chain links TRBV30 with TRBJ2-1; a possible D gene is TRBD2 (5 bases). DNA of the CDR3: TGTGCCTGGAGTCGCGGGTGGGGTCAAAACAATGAGCAGTTCTTC. As protein: CAWSRGWGQNNEQFF.